This T cell receptor (beta chain) was captured by sequencing in a study of blood T cells in healthy people across ages (dated by TCRdb to about 2015). With regard to the full study: In model experiments, template switching captured roughly one uniquely barcoded TCR beta cDNA molecule for every two T cells. Age-related changes in TCR beta repertoire diversity were measured in the study by deep sequencing normalized with unique cDNA molecular identifiers. Donors were grouped into four age groups: young (average 16 years), middle-aged (39), aged (around 60) and long-lived (about 89). To avoid experimental bias, donors of different ages were randomly spread across the sequencing lanes. For two donors (one aged 18 to 30 and one aged 80 or older), the study analyzed two additional independent replicas of 1 million unique cDNA reads from the same blood draw.

Library prep was done by 5' RACE. The listed sequencing device is Illumina HiSeq 2500. A second PCR of roughly 7 to 11 cycles was performed with a sample-barcoded 5' primer and a J-beta primer mix. A template-switch 5' adaptor carrying 12 random nucleotides introduced a unique molecular identifier onto each TCR beta cDNA molecule. Each sample yielded at least 2.5 million CDR3-containing paired-end reads. First-strand cDNA was synthesized from all RNA with the Mint cDNA synthesis kit, primed by a TRBC-specific oligonucleotide. After uracil-DNA glycosylase treatment, a first 18-cycle PCR used universal primers M1SS and BC2_uni_R on all cDNA. The study's own analysis went as follows. Normalization of each sample was performed by random selection of 1 million high-quality reads, each carrying a distinct molecular identifier. Instead of being binned into consensus sequences, reads with shared molecular identifiers were discarded. CDR3 identification, clonotype clustering and error correction used MiTCR with a Q25 quality threshold and the strictest error-elimination algorithm. A nonparametric unseen species model with Euler transformation was used to estimate lower-bound total TCR beta diversity. TCRdb reanalyzed the raw reads on its own, using fastp at Q25 for trimming and MiXCR for clone calling, and kept in-frame beta chains. One record per CDR3 amino acid sequence lists the most common genes and DNA. The V and J calls here are based on TCRdb, not the publication. For this sample there are approximately 1.5 million distinct CDR3 sequences; 30% to 40% appear just once. The ten largest clones add up to over 9% of the sample.

V is trimmed back by 1 base and J by 2 bases, and the junction contains 6 bases that no gene match accounts for. The germline V gene (reference sequence) supplies CDR1 PRHDT and CDR2 FYEKMQ. The CDR3, from cysteine to phenylalanine, totals 16 residues. The entry retains the CDR3 DNA only, 48 bases that are in frame from base 1. This clonotype was found a few times. Which antigen it targets is not known. Nothing much larger sits one base from this clone, and base qualities are not available. The study at large found these results: Observed TCR beta diversity per million T cells fell roughly linearly with age, and a significant reduction was already apparent by age around 40. The long-lived group showed more naive CD4+ T cells, fewer expanded clones and increased TCR diversity than the aged group, suggesting age selection. Because the CMV infection status of the donors was unknown, age-related changes in expanded clonotypes may potentially have been confounded. Total diversity estimates from one million sequenced T cells were considered lower bounds and underestimates. A strong correlation was found between observed TCR beta diversity and the percentage of naive T cells measured by flow cytometry. Conclusive comparison of naive and antigen-experienced compartments was prevented by the profiling of bulk unsorted PBMCs.

The donors were a few dozen Caucasian individuals from Russia, aged 6 to 90 years, who were systemically healthy. Each donor gave 8.5 to 10 milliliters of peripheral blood, collected into EDTA-treated Vacutainer tubes. Ficoll-Paque density-gradient centrifugation was used to isolate PBMCs, with at least 7 million per sample. Trizol reagent was used to extract total RNA from PBMCs, with at least 6 micrograms per sample. For every donor, flow cytometry on a PBMC aliquot measured the percentage of naive CD45RAhigh/CD27high T cells. This clonotype was sampled from a woman aged 30 to 39 in good health. Sequenced sample: blood. The rearranged segments are TRBV13 and TRBJ2-3, and 7 bases in between align with TRBD1. The DNA sequence follows: TGTGCCAGCAGCTTAGACAGGGACAGCGACACAGATACGCAGTATTTT. Translated, it gives CASSLDRDSDTDTQYF.